The subject of this entry is one T cell receptor beta chain. Assay used: immunoSEQ multiplex PCR; TCRdb lists only in-frame clones, some missing. The sample lists approximately 340,000 clones; roughly nine tenths were seen once. In the 2 weeks before study entry, exposed participants met a COVID-19 case, which was PCR-confirmed or clinician-diagnosed. The data belong to a study of blood T cell repertoires in COVID-19. The wider study: The cDNA or gDNA used as material had been derived from T cells, B-cell-depleted T cells, or PBMCs.

In germline, CDR1 is SGHDT, CDR2 YYEEEE. The length of the CDR3 is 17 residues. Germline trimming cut 0 bases from V and 4 bases from J; bases unmatched to any gene: 9. The sequence was collected from a woman aged 40-49 years who had been exposed to COVID-19. The chain couples TRBV5-6 to TRBJ2-2; TRBD1 matches at 7 bases. The sequenced sample consisted of PBMCs or T cells enriched from blood (not recorded which). This CDR3 reads CASSLGLQGSGTGELFF. The CDR3 DNA sequence: TGTGCCAGCAGCTTGGGCCTACAGGGGTCGGGCACCGGGGAGCTGTTTTTT.